In this sample, the clone carrying this T cell receptor (beta chain) turned up a few times. The CDR3 consists of 13 residues. Between the trimmed V and J ends, which lost 5 bases and 1 base, there was a span of 8 bases. Germline lookup yields CDR1 SEHNR and CDR2 FQNEAQ (reference sequence). This sample is part of a study of T-cell memory formation after mild COVID-19. MiXCR, applied by TCRdb to the 5' RACE reads, yields one record per CDR3 protein. The table records 500,000 to 550,000 distinct CDR3 sequences, around 20% of them present only once. The sequencing input was PBMCs or a T cell subset sorted from them (not recorded which). The chain has TRBV7-9 and TRBJ1-1; D gene ambiguous. The TCR sequence derives from an adult woman who had mild COVID-19 (a few samples of this study predate the infection). Cell type and time point are not known. As DNA, the CDR3 is TGTGCCAGCAGCCCTGATTGGAACACTGAAGCTTTCTTT. Residues: CASSPDWNTEAFF.